These T cell receptor beta chains were read from a single sample in a study of cytomegalovirus exposure and HLA in healthy donors. Data came from immunoSEQ multiplex PCR; TCRdb stores just in-frame clones and leaves some out. The data hold 150,000 to 160,000 clones, with 80% observed a single time. Sequenced material: PBMCs. The receptors here all came from a young man in good health and CMV-seropositive. The CDR3 runs from the conserved cysteine through the conserved F or W. Fields, in order: V gene, D gene, J gene, clone size, CDR3 protein, CDR3 DNA. A D gene is named only where the DNA matches it firmly. A clone size is listed for some rows: how often the clone was seen (once, few, many), or a class if it is expanded.

v_gene: TRBV5-4
d_gene: TRBD2
j_gene: TRBJ2-2
abundance: -
CDR3aa: CASSAASGRVTGELFF
CDR3nt: TGTGCCAGCAGCGCAGCTAGCGGGAGGGTTACCGGGGAGCTGTTTTTT

v_gene: TRBV28
d_gene: -
j_gene: TRBJ1-5
abundance: -
CDR3aa: CASSFYRTADQPQHF
CDR3nt: TGTGCCAGCAGTTTTTACAGGACAGCCGATCAGCCCCAGCATTTT

v_gene: TRBV7-9
d_gene: TRBD1
j_gene: TRBJ2-2
abundance: -
CDR3aa: CASSFGDRGQSGELFF
CDR3nt: TGTGCCAGCAGCTTTGGGGACAGGGGGCAAAGCGGGGAGCTGTTTTTT

v_gene: TRBV6-6
d_gene: -
j_gene: TRBJ2-1
abundance: -
CDR3aa: CASRPSSSYNEQFF
CDR3nt: TGTGCCAGCAGGCCTAGCAGCTCCTACAATGAGCAGTTCTTC

v_gene: TRBV5-1
d_gene: TRBD1
j_gene: TRBJ1-1
abundance: -
CDR3aa: CASSPPGQLNTEAFF
CDR3nt: TGCGCCAGCAGTCCCCCGGGACAGCTGAACACTGAAGCTTTCTTT

v_gene: TRBV5-4
d_gene: TRBD1
j_gene: TRBJ1-1
abundance: -
CDR3aa: CASSQDRANTEAFF
CDR3nt: TGTGCCAGCAGCCAGGACAGGGCGAACACTGAAGCTTTCTTT

v_gene: TRBV10-1
d_gene: TRBD2
j_gene: TRBJ2-5
abundance: -
CDR3aa: CASSESTVGGVQETQYF
CDR3nt: TGCGCCAGCAGTGAGTCGACAGTTGGGGGGGTACAAGAGACCCAGTACTTC

v_gene: TRBV5-4
d_gene: -
j_gene: TRBJ2-7
abundance: -
CDR3aa: CASSFNYYEQYF
CDR3nt: TGTGCCAGCAGCTTTAACTACTACGAGCAGTACTTC

v_gene: TRBV7-6
d_gene: -
j_gene: TRBJ1-3
abundance: -
CDR3aa: CASSWTDNTIYF
CDR3nt: TGTGCCAGCAGCTGGACAGACAACACCATATATTTT

v_gene: TRBV2
d_gene: TRBD1
j_gene: TRBJ1-1
abundance: -
CDR3aa: CASRTGGRTEAFF
CDR3nt: TGTGCCAGCAGGACAGGGGGCCGGACTGAAGCTTTCTTT

v_gene: TRBV7-9
d_gene: TRBD1
j_gene: TRBJ2-2
abundance: -
CDR3aa: CASSFGLQDRTGELFF
CDR3nt: TGTGCCAGCAGCTTTGGGCTACAGGACAGGACCGGGGAGCTGTTTTTT

v_gene: TRBV30
d_gene: TRBD1
j_gene: TRBJ2-7
abundance: -
CDR3aa: CAWSSGQGFHEQYF
CDR3nt: TGTGCCTGGAGTTCCGGACAGGGGTTTCACGAGCAGTACTTC

v_gene: TRBV5-1
d_gene: TRBD1
j_gene: TRBJ2-3
abundance: -
CDR3aa: CASSPGQGMDTQYF
CDR3nt: TGCGCCAGCAGCCCGGGACAGGGGATGGATACGCAGTATTTT

v_gene: TRBV11-2
d_gene: -
j_gene: TRBJ2-7
abundance: -
CDR3aa: CASSLGGGTSLEQYF
CDR3nt: TGTGCCAGCAGCTTAGGGGGGGGGACATCTCTCGAGCAGTACTTC

v_gene: TRBV7-2
d_gene: TRBD1
j_gene: TRBJ2-1
abundance: -
CDR3aa: CASSLTGLNYNEQFF
CDR3nt: TGTGCCAGCAGTTTGACAGGGCTAAACTACAATGAGCAGTTCTTC

v_gene: TRBV7-9
d_gene: -
j_gene: TRBJ1-5
abundance: -
CDR3aa: CSSSYKNQPQHF
CDR3nt: TGTTCCAGCAGCTATAAAAATCAGCCCCAGCATTTT

v_gene: TRBV29-1
d_gene: -
j_gene: TRBJ2-2
abundance: -
CDR3aa: CSVPGVPGGELFF
CDR3nt: TGCAGCGTTCCCGGAGTACCTGGGGGGGAGCTGTTTTTT

v_gene: TRBV12-2
d_gene: -
j_gene: TRBJ2-7
abundance: -
CDR3aa: CASRLAHPAGISYEQYF
CDR3nt: TGTGCAAGTCGCTTAGCGCACCCAGCGGGTATCTCCTACGAGCAGTACTTC

v_gene: TRBV7-9
d_gene: TRBD1
j_gene: TRBJ1-5
abundance: -
CDR3aa: CSSSQEPDRGVGNQPQHF
CDR3nt: TGTTCCAGCAGCCAAGAACCCGACAGGGGGGTCGGCAATCAGCCCCAGCATTTT

v_gene: TRBV6-5
d_gene: TRBD1
j_gene: TRBJ2-3
abundance: -
CDR3aa: CASSSGQGLDTQYF
CDR3nt: TGTGCCAGCAGTTCGGGACAGGGGCTAGATACGCAGTATTTT

v_gene: TRBV30
d_gene: TRBD2
j_gene: TRBJ2-7
abundance: -
CDR3aa: CAWSALGGVKYF
CDR3nt: TGTGCCTGGAGTGCCCTCGGGGGGGTAAAGTACTTC

v_gene: TRBV28
d_gene: TRBD2
j_gene: TRBJ2-1
abundance: -
CDR3aa: CASSLPSSLAGARLSYNEQFF
CDR3nt: TGTGCCAGCAGTTTACCCTCCAGTCTAGCGGGAGCTAGACTCTCCTACAATGAGCAGTTCTTC

v_gene: TRBV4-1
d_gene: -
j_gene: TRBJ2-1
abundance: few
CDR3aa: CASSHIGLGQFF
CDR3nt: TGCGCCAGCAGCCATATTGGACTCGGCCAGTTCTTC

v_gene: TRBV14
d_gene: -
j_gene: TRBJ2-7
abundance: -
CDR3aa: CASSQPGLHSYEQYF
CDR3nt: TGTGCCAGCAGCCAACCGGGACTCCACTCCTACGAGCAGTACTTC